In this sample, the clone carrying this T cell receptor beta chain turned up once. Its antigen is still unknown. The data derive from a study of T cell repertoires in cytomegalovirus infection. On the study more broadly: In the study, CMV epitopes included recently identified HLA-C-restricted and well-studied HLA-B-restricted ones.

This CDR3 has 17 amino acids. Losses at the gene ends were 3 bases for V and 3 bases for J; bases not matched to a gene: 11. From germline, CDR1 is SGHTA and CDR2 FQGNSA. TCRdb processed the reads anew with MiXCR; each CDR3 protein has one entry. The sample includes about 100,000 distinct CDR3 sequences, 42% of them seen just once. Here the sequenced sample was CD8+ T cells from cultured PBMCs, taken from culture after CMV antigen stimulation. This TCR was recovered from a human donor in good health (CMV status not recorded). Some clones in this sample may be carry-over from other donors' samples. The genes are TRBV7-2 and TRBJ2-3; 8 bases align to TRBD2. The CDR3 sequence: CASSFRGGGARTDTQYF. The CDR3 DNA reads as TGTGCCAGCAGCTTTCGGGGGGGGGGGGCGAGGACAGATACGCAGTATTTT.